This is a list of T cell receptor beta chains from one sample in a study of cytomegalovirus exposure and HLA in healthy donors. Sequenced by immunoSEQ multiplex PCR; TCRdb stores in-frame clones only, minus some. Among 50,000 to 55,000 clones listed, about four fifths were seen once. The sample comprised PBMCs. These receptors were taken from a boy between 10 and 17 years old in good health and CMV-seropositive. Both conserved end residues are part of each CDR3. Each record gives: clone size, D gene, V gene, J gene, CDR3 protein, CDR3 DNA. The D gene is left open where the match is weak. Clone size is given for some rows only: seen once, a few or many times, or a class if the clone is expanded.

>-|-|TRBV21-1|TRBJ2-5
CASSKGGTSGDHQETQYF
TGTGCCAGCAGCAAAGGGGGGACTAGCGGGGATCACCAAGAGACCCAGTACTTC
>-|TRBD1|TRBV5-6|TRBJ1-5
CASSLAAGTGFQPQHF
TGTGCCAGCAGCTTGGCTGCTGGGACAGGTTTTCAGCCCCAGCATTTT
>-|-|TRBV7-2|TRBJ1-1
CASSLIRGATEAFF
TGTGCCAGCAGCTTAATCAGGGGCGCCACTGAAGCTTTCTTT
>-|-|TRBV14|TRBJ2-5
CASSRQGRETQYF
TGTGCCAGCAGCCGTCAGGGAAGGGAGACCCAGTACTTC
>-|-|TRBV5-4|TRBJ1-1
CASSLGGGYTEAFF
TGTGCCAGCAGCCTGGGGGGGGGTTACACTGAAGCTTTCTTT
>-|-|TRBV5-5|TRBJ2-1
CASRPHPATANEQFF
TGTGCCAGCCGTCCCCATCCAGCCACAGCCAATGAGCAGTTCTTC
>-|TRBD1|TRBV5-1|TRBJ1-3
CASSLQGARGNTIYF
TGCGCCAGCAGCTTGCAGGGGGCAAGGGGAAACACCATATATTTT
>-|TRBD2|TRBV5-1|TRBJ2-3
CASSARLAGITDTQYF
TGCGCCAGCAGCGCCCGACTAGCGGGGATTACAGATACGCAGTATTTT
>-|TRBD2|TRBV6-5|TRBJ2-1
CATERGGDNEQFF
TGTGCCACCGAGCGGGGAGGAGACAATGAGCAGTTCTTC
>-|TRBD1|TRBV2|TRBJ1-2
CASSVGTGSYGYTF
TGTGCCAGCAGTGTCGGGACAGGGAGTTATGGCTACACCTTC
>-|TRBD1|TRBV18|TRBJ1-1
CASSPGQGTKGGKAFF
TGTGCCAGCTCCCCGGGACAGGGGACGAAGGGAGGGAAAGCTTTCTTT
>-|-|TRBV5-4|TRBJ1-2
CASSLGQAEMSYTF
TGTGCCAGCAGCTTGGGACAGGCAGAGATGAGCTACACCTTC
>-|-|TRBV19|TRBJ2-3
CASSILLARGGTDTQYF
TGTGCCAGTAGTATATTACTAGCGAGGGGGGGAACAGATACGCAGTATTTT
>-|-|TRBV7-6|TRBJ1-3
CASSHPYGTGNTIYF
TGTGCCAGCAGCCACCCCTACGGGACAGGAAACACCATATATTTT
>-|-|TRBV19|TRBJ2-3
CASSTGLADTQYF
TGTGCCAGTAGTACCGGACTCGCAGATACGCAGTATTTT
>few|-|TRBV19|TRBJ2-3
CASRKSPADTQYF
TGTGCCAGTAGGAAAAGTCCGGCAGATACGCAGTATTTT
>-|-|TRBV10-2|TRBJ2-3
CASRRGGPDTQYF
TGCGCCAGCAGACGGGGAGGTCCAGATACGCAGTATTTT
>-|-|TRBV7-9|TRBJ1-3
CSSSPEGAVSGNTIYF
TGTTCCAGCAGCCCTGAAGGGGCCGTCTCTGGAAACACCATATATTTT
>once|-|TRBV11-2|TRBJ2-1
CASSQTGGYNEQFF
TGTGCCAGCAGCCAGACGGGTGGATACAATGAGCAGTTCTTC
>-|-|TRBV5-1|TRBJ1-2
CASSFAGPNYGYTF
TGCGCCAGCAGCTTCGCAGGGCCCAACTATGGCTACACCTTC
>-|TRBD2|TRBV25-1|TRBJ2-5
CASINGSRASGGQETQYF
TGTGCCAGCATTAATGGAAGTCGGGCTAGCGGGGGCCAAGAGACCCAGTACTTC
>-|-|TRBV5-6|TRBJ2-5
CASSAAGGTQYF
TGTGCCAGCAGCGCGGCCGGTGGAACCCAGTACTTC
>-|TRBD1|TRBV11-2|TRBJ2-7
CASSLADRDSYEQYF
TGTGCCAGCAGCCTAGCAGACAGGGACAGTTACGAGCAGTACTTC
>once|TRBD2|TRBV7-9|TRBJ2-1
CSSGRLAGYNEQFF
TGTTCCAGCGGGAGACTAGCTGGTTACAATGAGCAGTTCTTC
>-|-|TRBV15|TRBJ2-7
CATSRDIVGGREQYF
TGTGCCACCAGCAGAGATATTGTCGGGGGACGCGAGCAGTACTTC
>-|TRBD1|TRBV2|TRBJ2-7
CASLRDRVDEQYF
TGTGCCAGTCTCCGGGACAGGGTCGACGAGCAGTACTTC